These T cell receptor beta chains were read from a single sample in a study of blood T cells in healthy people across ages. TCRdb fed the 5' RACE reads into MiXCR, producing one record per CDR3 protein. The sample consists of approximately 690,000 distinct CDR3 sequences, 40% to 45% of them appearing once. Sequenced input: blood. All receptors derive from an elderly man in good health. Both conserved end residues are part of each CDR3. Some rows have no size entry. The others give once, few or many, or a class for an expanded clone.

V gene: TRBV7-2
clone size: many
CDR3 protein: CASSTTGRETQYF

V gene: TRBV20-1
clone size: .
CDR3 protein: CSVRVKSSRANVLTF

V gene: TRBV7-3
clone size: .
CDR3 protein: CASSFNGPQGADGNTF

V gene: TRBV20-1
clone size: few
CDR3 protein: CSAAGTSGSSSYEQYF

V gene: TRBV3-1
clone size: .
CDR3 protein: CASSQEAGQTGVRGYTF

V gene: TRBV6-2/TRBV6-3
clone size: .
CDR3 protein: CASSPSLGRNNEQFF

V gene: TRBV7-2
clone size: .
CDR3 protein: CASIPDRSYNEQFF

V gene: TRBV4-3
clone size: many
CDR3 protein: CASSPRTGGAGEQYF

V gene: TRBV4-1
clone size: .
CDR3 protein: CASSQDRTGASGYTF

V gene: TRBV28
clone size: many
CDR3 protein: CASRPGLYTDTQYF

V gene: TRBV28
clone size: .
CDR3 protein: CASAGGLARSYEQYF

V gene: TRBV7-9
clone size: .
CDR3 protein: CASRLKLDSGLQFF

V gene: TRBV14
clone size: many
CDR3 protein: CASSQRAGVPDTQYF

V gene: TRBV12-3/TRBV12-4
clone size: few
CDR3 protein: CASSRTVYGYTF

V gene: TRBV4-3
clone size: few
CDR3 protein: CASSQRGGRGYEQYF

V gene: TRBV11-2
clone size: .
CDR3 protein: CASSRSDRGLTDTQYF

V gene: TRBV20-1
clone size: few
CDR3 protein: CSARSTRGTGGQYEQYF

V gene: TRBV20-1
clone size: .
CDR3 protein: CSAIRQAPNEKLFF

V gene: TRBV12-3/TRBV12-4
clone size: .
CDR3 protein: CASSLVGSRETRDKQYF

V gene: TRBV4-2
clone size: few
CDR3 protein: CASSQDIITEPTAEAFF

V gene: TRBV6-2/TRBV6-3
clone size: few
CDR3 protein: CASSTQTSGKSNEQFF

V gene: TRBV12-3/TRBV12-4
clone size: few
CDR3 protein: CASSGQGRSPLHF

V gene: TRBV4-3
clone size: .
CDR3 protein: CASSKMSTSGGTDTQYF

V gene: TRBV6-5
clone size: few
CDR3 protein: CASNAQGRGSYNEQFF

V gene: TRBV7-2
clone size: few
CDR3 protein: CASSPRLVGYEQYF

V gene: TRBV27
clone size: .
CDR3 protein: CASSRIAGEGDTQYF

V gene: TRBV7-9
clone size: few
CDR3 protein: CASSLAFVQFF

V gene: TRBV5-1
clone size: once
CDR3 protein: CASSLVAESTGELFF

V gene: TRBV29-1
clone size: many
CDR3 protein: CSVAYDRGKETQYF

V gene: TRBV7-2
clone size: .
CDR3 protein: CASTGDGAGREKLFF

V gene: TRBV20-1
clone size: .
CDR3 protein: CSARDVAGGQQETQYF

V gene: TRBV7-2
clone size: .
CDR3 protein: CASSITFRETQYF

V gene: TRBV12-3/TRBV12-4
clone size: .
CDR3 protein: CASSFARETEAFF

V gene: TRBV6-2/TRBV6-3
clone size: few
CDR3 protein: CATTRYGLATNSYNEQFF